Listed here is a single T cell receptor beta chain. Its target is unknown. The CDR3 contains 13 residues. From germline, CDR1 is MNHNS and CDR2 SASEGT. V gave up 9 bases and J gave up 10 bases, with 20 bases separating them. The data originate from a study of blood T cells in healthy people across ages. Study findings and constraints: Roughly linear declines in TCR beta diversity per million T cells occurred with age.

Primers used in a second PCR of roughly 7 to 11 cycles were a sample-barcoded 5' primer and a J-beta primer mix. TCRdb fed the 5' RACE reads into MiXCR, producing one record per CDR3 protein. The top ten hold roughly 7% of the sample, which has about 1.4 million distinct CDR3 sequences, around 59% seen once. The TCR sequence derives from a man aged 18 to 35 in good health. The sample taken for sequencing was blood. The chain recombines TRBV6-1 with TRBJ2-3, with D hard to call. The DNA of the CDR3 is TGTGCCAGTACTCCTCAACTTCTCGTGGCGCAGTATTTT. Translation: CASTPQLLVAQYF.